This entry describes one TCR beta chain. Trimming removed 4 bases from V and 7 bases from J; junction bases left unmatched: 11. This CDR3 contains 16 residues. Germline-derived CDR1 and CDR2 are SGHTA and FQGNSA. PCR involved 60 Vbeta and 13 Jbeta primers. Sequencing was performed with immunoSEQ multiplex PCR; in TCRdb, only in-frame clones are kept and a portion is missing. This sample has 90,000 to 150,000 clones, with roughly four fifths found just once. This sample is drawn from a study of cytomegalovirus exposure and HLA in healthy donors. This rearrangement joins TRBV7-2 to TRBJ1-2; 11 bases agree with TRBD1. The sequenced sample was PBMCs. The TCR sequence derives from a man in his forties or fifties in good health and CMV-seropositive. CDR3 DNA: TGTGCCAGCAGCTGGGTGGAAGGACAGGGGGCGTTTGGCTACACCTTC. Translation: CASSWVEGQGAFGYTF.